The clone carrying this TCR beta chain has only a few counts. What it recognizes is unknown. This sample is part of a study of response to subunit inactivated influenza vaccine. Overall study findings and caveats: Seasonal influenza vaccination, on each occasion, was suggested by the authors to recruit few new T cells.

The V gene lost 5 bases and the J gene lost 5 bases, with 11 bases spanning the gap. The CDR3 contains 14 residues. CDR1 is KGHDR and CDR2 is SFDVKD in the germline V gene. TCRdb re-called the RT-PCR reads with MiXCR, one entry per CDR3 protein. Here the sample spans around 530,000 distinct CDR3 sequences, 16% being singletons. The sequence was obtained from a man aged 45 to 75 who received an inactivated influenza vaccine. The material sequenced was CD4+ T cells sorted from PBMCs, taken less than 30 months after vaccination. The rearrangement joins TRBV24-1 to TRBJ2-2, with D perhaps TRBD1 (6 bases). The chain's CDR3 is CATSGSTGTGELFF. The CDR3 DNA reads TGTGCCACCAGTGGCTCGACAGGAACCGGGGAGCTGTTTTTT.